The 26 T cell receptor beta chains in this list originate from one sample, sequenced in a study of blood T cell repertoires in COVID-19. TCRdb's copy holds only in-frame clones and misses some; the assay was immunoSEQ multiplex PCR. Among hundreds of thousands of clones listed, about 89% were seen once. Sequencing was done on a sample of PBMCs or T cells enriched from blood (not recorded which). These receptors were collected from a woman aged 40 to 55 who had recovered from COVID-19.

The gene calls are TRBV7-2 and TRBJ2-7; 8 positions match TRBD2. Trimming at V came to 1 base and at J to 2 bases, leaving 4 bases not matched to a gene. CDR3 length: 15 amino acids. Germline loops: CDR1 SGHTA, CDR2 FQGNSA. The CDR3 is CASSLGVSGTYEQYF. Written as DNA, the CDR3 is TGTGCCAGCAGCTTAGGAGTTAGCGGGACCTACGAGCAGTACTTC. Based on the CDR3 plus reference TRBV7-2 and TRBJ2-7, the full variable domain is GAGVSQSPSNKVTEKGKDVELRCDPISGHTALYWYRQSLGQGLEFLIYFQGNSAPDKSGLPSDRFSAERTGGSVSTLTIQRTQQEDSAVYLCASSLGVSGTYEQYFGPGTRLTVT.

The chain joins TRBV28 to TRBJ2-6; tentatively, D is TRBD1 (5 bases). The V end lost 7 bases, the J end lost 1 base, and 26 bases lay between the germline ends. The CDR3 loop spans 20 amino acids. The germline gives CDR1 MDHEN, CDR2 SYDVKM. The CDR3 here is CASTGVTVGRLHSGANVLTF. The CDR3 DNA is TGTGCCAGCACTGGGGTGACAGTAGGTAGACTTCATTCTGGGGCCAACGTCCTGACTTTC.

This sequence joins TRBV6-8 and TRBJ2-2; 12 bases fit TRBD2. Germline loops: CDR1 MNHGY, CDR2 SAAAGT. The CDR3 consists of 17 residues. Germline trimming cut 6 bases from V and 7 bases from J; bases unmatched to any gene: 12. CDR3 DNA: TGTGCCAGCAGGTCCAAACCAGGGACTAGCGGGCGCGGGGAGCTGTTTTTT. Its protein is CASRSKPGTSGRGELFF.

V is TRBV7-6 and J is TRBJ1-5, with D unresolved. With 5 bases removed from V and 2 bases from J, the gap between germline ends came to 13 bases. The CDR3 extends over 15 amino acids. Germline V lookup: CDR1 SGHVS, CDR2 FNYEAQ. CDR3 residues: CASSRSPRGNQPQHF. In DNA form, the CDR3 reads TGTGCCAGCAGCCGGAGCCCACGGGGCAATCAGCCCCAGCATTTT. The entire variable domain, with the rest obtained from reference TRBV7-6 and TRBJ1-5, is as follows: GAGVSQSPRYKVTKRGQDVALRCDPISGHVSLYWYRQALGQGPEFLTYFNYEAQQDKSGLPNDRFSAERPEGSISTLTIQRTEQRDSAMYRCASSRSPRGNQPQHFGDGTRLSIL.

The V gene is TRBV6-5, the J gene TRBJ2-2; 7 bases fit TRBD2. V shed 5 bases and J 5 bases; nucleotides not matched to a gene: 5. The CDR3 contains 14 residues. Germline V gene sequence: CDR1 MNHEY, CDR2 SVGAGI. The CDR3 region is CASSPSGTTGELFF. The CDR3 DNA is TGTGCCAGCAGTCCCAGCGGGACGACCGGGGAGCTGTTTTTT.

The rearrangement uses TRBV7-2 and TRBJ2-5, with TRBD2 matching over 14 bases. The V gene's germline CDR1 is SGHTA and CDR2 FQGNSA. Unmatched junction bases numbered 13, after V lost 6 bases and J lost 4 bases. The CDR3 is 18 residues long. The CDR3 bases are TGTGCCAGCAGTCAAGGACTAGCGGGGGGATTGAGGATAGAGACCCAGTACTTC. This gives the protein CASSQGLAGGLRIETQYF.

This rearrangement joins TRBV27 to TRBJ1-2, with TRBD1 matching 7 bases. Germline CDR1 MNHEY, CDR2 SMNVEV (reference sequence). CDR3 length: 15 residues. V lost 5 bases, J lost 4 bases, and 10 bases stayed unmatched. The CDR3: CASSPYQTGSYGYTF. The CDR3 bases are TGTGCCAGCAGTCCGTACCAGACAGGGTCCTATGGCTACACCTTC.

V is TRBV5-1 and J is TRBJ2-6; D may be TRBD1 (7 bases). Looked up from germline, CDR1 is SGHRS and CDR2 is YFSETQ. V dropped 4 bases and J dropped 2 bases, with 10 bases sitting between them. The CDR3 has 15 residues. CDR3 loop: CASSPGGTGANVLTF. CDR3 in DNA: TGCGCCAGCAGCCCAGGGGGGACTGGGGCCAACGTCCTGACTTTC.

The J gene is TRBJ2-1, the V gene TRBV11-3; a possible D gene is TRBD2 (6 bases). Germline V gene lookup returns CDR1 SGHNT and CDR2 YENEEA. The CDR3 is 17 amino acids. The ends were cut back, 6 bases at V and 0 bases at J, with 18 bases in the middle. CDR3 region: CASSRARAGISYNEQFF. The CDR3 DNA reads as TGTGCCAGCAGTAGGGCGAGGGCGGGAATCTCCTACAATGAGCAGTTCTTC.

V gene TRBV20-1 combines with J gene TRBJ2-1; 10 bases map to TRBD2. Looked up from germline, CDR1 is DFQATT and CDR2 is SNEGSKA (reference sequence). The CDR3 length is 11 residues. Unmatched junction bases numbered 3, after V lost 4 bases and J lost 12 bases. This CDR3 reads CSATTSGTQFF. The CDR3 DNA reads TGCAGTGCTACCACTAGCGGGACGCAGTTCTTC.

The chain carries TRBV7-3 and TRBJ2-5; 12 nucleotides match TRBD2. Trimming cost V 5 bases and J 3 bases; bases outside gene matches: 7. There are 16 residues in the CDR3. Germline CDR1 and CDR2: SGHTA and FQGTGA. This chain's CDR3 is CASSPGTSGWKETQYF. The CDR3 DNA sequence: TGTGCCAGCAGCCCTGGGACTAGCGGGTGGAAAGAGACCCAGTACTTC.

CDR3 DNA sequence: TGTGCCAGCACTATCCCGGGGTCCTACGAGCAGTACTTC. Translating it yields CASTIPGSYEQYF. V is TRBV2 and J is TRBJ2-7; a possible D gene is TRBD2 (5 bases). The CDR3 covers 13 residues. CDR1 is SNHLY, CDR2 FYNNEI, per germline. Deletions cut 7 bases from V and 1 base from J, with 11 bases between.

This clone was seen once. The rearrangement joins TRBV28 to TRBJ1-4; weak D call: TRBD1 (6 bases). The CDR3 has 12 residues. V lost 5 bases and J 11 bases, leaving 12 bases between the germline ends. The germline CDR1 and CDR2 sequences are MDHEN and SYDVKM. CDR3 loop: CASSLRTDKLFF. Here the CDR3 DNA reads TGTGCCAGCAGTCTTAGGACAGATAAACTGTTTTTT.

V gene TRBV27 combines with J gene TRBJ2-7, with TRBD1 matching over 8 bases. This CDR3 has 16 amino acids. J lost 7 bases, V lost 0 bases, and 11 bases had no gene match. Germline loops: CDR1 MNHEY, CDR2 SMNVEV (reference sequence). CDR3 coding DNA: TGTGCCAGCAGTTTATCGGGACACAGGGGGGTCTGGGAGCAGTACTTC. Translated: CASSLSGHRGVWEQYF.

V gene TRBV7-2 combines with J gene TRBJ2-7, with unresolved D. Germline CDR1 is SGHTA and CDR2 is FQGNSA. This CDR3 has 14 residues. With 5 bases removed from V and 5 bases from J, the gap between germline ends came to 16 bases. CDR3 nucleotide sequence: TGTGCCAGCAGCCTCCCCGTGGGCAGACACGAGCAGTACTTC. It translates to CASSLPVGRHEQYF.

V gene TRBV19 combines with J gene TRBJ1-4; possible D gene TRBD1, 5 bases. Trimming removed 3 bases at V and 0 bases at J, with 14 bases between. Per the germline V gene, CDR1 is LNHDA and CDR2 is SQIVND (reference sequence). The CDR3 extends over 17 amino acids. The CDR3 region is CASSMAGHVPTNEKLFF. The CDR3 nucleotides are TGTGCCAGTAGTATGGCAGGGCATGTCCCAACTAATGAAAAACTGTTTTTT.

CDR3 DNA: TGTGCCAGCAGTTCTCGACGGGACCTCCACTTT. Amino acid sequence: CASSSRRDLHF. J is TRBJ1-6 and V is TRBV12-3 or TRBV12-4, with D hard to call. The length of the CDR3 is 11 residues. Deletions cut 4 bases from V and 15 bases from J, with 10 bases between.

For the CDR3, the DNA is TGTGCCAGCAGCTTGACATCCCCGGGGAATGAGCAGTTCTTC. It codes for CASSLTSPGNEQFF. The V call is TRBV7-9, the J call TRBJ2-1; D may be TRBD2 (5 bases). Per germline, CDR1 SEHNR and CDR2 FQNEAQ (reference sequence). V dropped 3 bases and J dropped 7 bases, with 13 bases sitting between them. The CDR3 runs to 14 residues.

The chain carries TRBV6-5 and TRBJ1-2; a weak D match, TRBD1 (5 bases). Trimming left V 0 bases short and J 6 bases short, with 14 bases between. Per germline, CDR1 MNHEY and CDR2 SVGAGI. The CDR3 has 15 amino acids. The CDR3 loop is CASSYSPYRGDGYTF. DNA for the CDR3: TGTGCCAGCAGTTACTCGCCTTACCGGGGGGATGGCTACACCTTC.

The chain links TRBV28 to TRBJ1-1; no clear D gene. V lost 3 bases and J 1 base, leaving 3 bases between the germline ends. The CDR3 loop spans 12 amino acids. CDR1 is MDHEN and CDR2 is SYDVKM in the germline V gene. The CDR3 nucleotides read TGTGCCAGCAGTTTCCGGAACACTGAAGCTTTCTTT. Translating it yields CASSFRNTEAFF.

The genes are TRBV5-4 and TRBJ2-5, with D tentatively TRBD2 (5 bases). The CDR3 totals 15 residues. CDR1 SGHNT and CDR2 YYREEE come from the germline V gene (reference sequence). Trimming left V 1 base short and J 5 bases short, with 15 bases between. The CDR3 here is CASSLSRVRGETQYF. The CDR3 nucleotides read TGTGCCAGCAGCTTGTCGAGGGTGAGAGGGGAGACCCAGTACTTC.

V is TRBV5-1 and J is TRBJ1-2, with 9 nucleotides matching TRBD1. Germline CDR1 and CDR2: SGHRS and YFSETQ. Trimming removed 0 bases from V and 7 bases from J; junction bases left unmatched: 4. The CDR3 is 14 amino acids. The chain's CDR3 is CASSLGDRVGGYTF. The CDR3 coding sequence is TGCGCCAGCAGCTTGGGGGACAGGGTTGGTGGCTACACCTTC.

Here the CDR3 DNA reads TGTGCCAGCAGCCCGACAGGCTCCTACGAGCAGTACTTC. Amino acids: CASSPTGSYEQYF. The V and J genes are TRBV27 and TRBJ2-7; perhaps TRBD1 as D (6 bases). The germline V and J ends were trimmed by 6 bases and 0 bases, with 9 bases remaining between them. CDR1 is MNHEY, CDR2 SMNVEV, per germline (reference sequence). This CDR3 spans 13 amino acids.

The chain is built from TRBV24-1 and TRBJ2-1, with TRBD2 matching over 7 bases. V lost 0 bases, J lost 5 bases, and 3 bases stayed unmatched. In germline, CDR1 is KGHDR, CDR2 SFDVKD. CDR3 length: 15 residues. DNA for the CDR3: TGTGCCACCAGTGATTTGCGGGGGGAACACAATGAGCAGTTCTTC. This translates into CATSDLRGEHNEQFF.

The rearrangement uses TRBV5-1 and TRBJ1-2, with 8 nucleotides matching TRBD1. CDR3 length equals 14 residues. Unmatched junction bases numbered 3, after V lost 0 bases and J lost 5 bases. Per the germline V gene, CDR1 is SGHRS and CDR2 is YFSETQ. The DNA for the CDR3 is TGCGCCAGCAGCTTGGGACAGGGGCATTATGGCTACACCTTC. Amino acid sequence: CASSLGQGHYGYTF.

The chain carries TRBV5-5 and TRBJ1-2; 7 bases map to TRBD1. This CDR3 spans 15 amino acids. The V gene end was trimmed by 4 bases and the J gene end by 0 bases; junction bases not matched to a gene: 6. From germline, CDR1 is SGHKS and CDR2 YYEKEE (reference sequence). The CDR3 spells CASSQGDSTNYGYTF. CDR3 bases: TGTGCCAGCAGCCAGGGGGACAGTACTAACTATGGCTACACCTTC.